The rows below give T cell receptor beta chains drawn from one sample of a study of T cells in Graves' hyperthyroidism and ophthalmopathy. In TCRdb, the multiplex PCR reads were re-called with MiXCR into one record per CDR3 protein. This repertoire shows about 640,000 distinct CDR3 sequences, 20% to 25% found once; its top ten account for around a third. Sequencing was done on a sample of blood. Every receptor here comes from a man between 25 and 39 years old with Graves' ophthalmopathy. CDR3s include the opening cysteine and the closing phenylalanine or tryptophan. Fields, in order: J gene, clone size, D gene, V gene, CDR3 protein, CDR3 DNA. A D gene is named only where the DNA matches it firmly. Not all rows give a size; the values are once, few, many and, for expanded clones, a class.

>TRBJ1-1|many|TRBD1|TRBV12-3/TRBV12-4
CASSDGTGGMNTEAFF
TGTGCCAGCAGTGACGGGACAGGGGGAATGAACACTGAAGCTTTCTTT
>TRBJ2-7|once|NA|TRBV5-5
CASSPVKGVGEQYF
TGTGCCAGCAGCCCGGTGAAGGGAGTTGGGGAGCAGTACTTC
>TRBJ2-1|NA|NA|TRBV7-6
CASSLGRGADLYNEQFF
TGTGCCAGCAGCTTAGGTAGAGGGGCGGACCTCTACAATGAGCAGTTCTTC
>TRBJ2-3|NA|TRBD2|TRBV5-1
CASSRARAGVTSTDTQYF
TGCGCCAGCAGCCGCGCGCGTGCGGGGGTGACCAGCACAGATACGCAGTATTTT
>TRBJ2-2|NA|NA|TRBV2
CASMGVNTGELFF
TGTGCCAGCATGGGCGTTAACACCGGGGAGCTGTTTTTT
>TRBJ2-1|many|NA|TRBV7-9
CASRRASSYNEQFF
TGTGCCAGCCGACGGGCCAGCTCCTACAATGAGCAGTTCTTC
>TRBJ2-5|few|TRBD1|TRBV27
CASSRTRDSQETQYF
TGTGCCAGCAGCCGGACCCGGGACAGCCAAGAGACCCAGTACTTC
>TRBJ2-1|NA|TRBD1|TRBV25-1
CASTPRDRGFKRENEQFF
TGTGCCAGCACTCCACGGGACAGGGGTTTCAAAAGGGAGAATGAGCAGTTCTTC
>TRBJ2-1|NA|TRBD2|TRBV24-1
CATSDARTSGYNEQFF
TGTGCCACCAGTGATGCTCGGACTAGCGGTTACAATGAGCAGTTCTTC
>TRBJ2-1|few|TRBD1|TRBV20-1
CSAEQGNGQFF
TGCAGTGCAGAACAGGGGAATGGGCAGTTCTTC
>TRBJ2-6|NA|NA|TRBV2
CARGASGANVLTF
TGTGCCAGGGGGGCGTCTGGGGCCAACGTCCTGACTTTC
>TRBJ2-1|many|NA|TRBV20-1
CSARGQRVANEQFF
TGCAGTGCTAGAGGACAGAGAGTAGCGAATGAGCAGTTCTTC
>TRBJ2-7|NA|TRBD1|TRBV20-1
CSADTGTGGGYEQYF
TGCAGTGCAGACACTGGGACAGGGGGAGGCTACGAGCAGTACTTC
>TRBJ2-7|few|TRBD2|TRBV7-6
CASSSPGLAGEGLDEQYF
TGTGCCAGCAGCTCCCCGGGACTAGCGGGAGAAGGGTTAGACGAGCAGTACTTC
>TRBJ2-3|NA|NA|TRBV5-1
CASSSPAMGDTQYF
TGCGCCAGCAGCTCGCCCGCTATGGGAGATACGCAGTATTTT
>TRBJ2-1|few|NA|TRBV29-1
CSAKGAGRRGSSYNEQFF
TGCAGCGCCAAAGGGGCGGGAAGGCGCGGAAGCTCCTACAATGAGCAGTTCTTC
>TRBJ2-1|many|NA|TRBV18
CASSPYTAGNNEQFF
TGTGCCAGCTCACCATATACAGCGGGCAACAATGAGCAGTTCTTC
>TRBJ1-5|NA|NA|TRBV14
CASSQDVLENQPQHF
TGTGCCAGCAGCCAAGATGTATTGGAGAATCAGCCCCAGCATTTT
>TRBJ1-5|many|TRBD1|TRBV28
CATLPGTGDQPQHF
TGTGCCACTCTCCCCGGGACAGGGGATCAGCCCCAGCATTTT
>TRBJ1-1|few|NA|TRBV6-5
CASSYSGGGKTEAFF
TGTGCCAGCAGTTACTCCGGTGGGGGGAAAACTGAAGCTTTCTTT
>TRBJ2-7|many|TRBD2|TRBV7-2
CASSQSGTSGTYEQYF
TGTGCCAGCAGCCAATCCGGGACTAGCGGGACCTACGAGCAGTACTTC
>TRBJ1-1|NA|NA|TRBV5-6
CASSPSGTPVAFF
TGTGCCAGCAGCCCCTCCGGGACACCGGTGGCTTTCTTT
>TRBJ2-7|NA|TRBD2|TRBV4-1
CASSRTSGIEQYF
TGCGCCAGCAGCCGGACTAGCGGGATCGAGCAGTACTTC
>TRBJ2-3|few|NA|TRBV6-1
CASIYQDSGTDTQYF
TGTGCCAGCATCTACCAGGACTCAGGCACAGATACGCAGTATTTT
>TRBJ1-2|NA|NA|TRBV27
CASSGAGEAYGYTF
TGTGCCAGCAGCGGGGCAGGGGAAGCATATGGCTACACCTTC
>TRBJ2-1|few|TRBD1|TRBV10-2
CASREGGAVFGFDEQFF
TGCGCCAGCCGGGAAGGGGGCGCGGTTTTCGGATTCGATGAGCAGTTCTTC
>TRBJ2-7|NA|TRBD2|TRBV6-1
CASRTSGRRWEQYF
TGTGCCAGCAGGACTAGCGGGAGAAGGTGGGAGCAGTACTTC
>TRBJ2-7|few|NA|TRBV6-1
CASSPTGTQWVPSYEQYF
TGTGCCAGCAGTCCGACAGGGACTCAGTGGGTTCCGTCCTACGAGCAGTACTTC
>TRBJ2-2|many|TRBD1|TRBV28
CASSLGQGRELFF
TGTGCCAGCAGTTTGGGACAGGGGCGGGAGCTGTTTTTT
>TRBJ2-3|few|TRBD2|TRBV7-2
CASSFGLAGVGDTQYF
TGTGCCAGCAGCTTTGGGTTAGCGGGAGTTGGAGATACGCAGTATTTT
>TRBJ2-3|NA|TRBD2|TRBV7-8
CASSPKREVPYTDTQYF
TGTGCCAGCAGCCCGAAGCGGGAGGTACCCTACACAGATACGCAGTATTTT
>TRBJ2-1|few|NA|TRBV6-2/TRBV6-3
CASSYSTGYTYNEQFF
TGTGCCAGCAGTTACTCTACAGGATACACCTACAATGAGCAGTTCTTC
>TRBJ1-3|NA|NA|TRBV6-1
CASRETKEGNTIYF
TGTGCCAGCAGGGAGACAAAAGAAGGAAACACCATATATTTT
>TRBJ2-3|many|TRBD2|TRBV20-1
CSARAPGLAPDTQYF
TGCAGTGCCAGAGCACCAGGACTAGCTCCGGATACGCAGTATTTT
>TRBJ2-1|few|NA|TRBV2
CASSEGLGGYNEQFF
TGTGCCAGCAGTGAGGGCCTAGGCGGGTACAATGAGCAGTTCTTC
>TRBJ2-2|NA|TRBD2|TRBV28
CVSSSPSGRTGELFF
TGTGTCAGCAGTTCGCCTAGCGGGAGGACCGGGGAGCTGTTTTTT
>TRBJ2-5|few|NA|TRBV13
CASSLRTAQETQYF
TGTGCCAGCAGCTTACGGACAGCCCAAGAGACCCAGTACTTC
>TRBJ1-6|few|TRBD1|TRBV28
CASSSGTGSASPLHF
TGTGCCAGCAGTTCAGGGACAGGGTCTGCTTCACCCCTCCACTTT
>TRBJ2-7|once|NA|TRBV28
CASSIKRGDRPSYGQYF
TGTGCCAGCAGTATTAAGCGGGGGGACAGGCCGAGCTACGGGCAGTACTTC